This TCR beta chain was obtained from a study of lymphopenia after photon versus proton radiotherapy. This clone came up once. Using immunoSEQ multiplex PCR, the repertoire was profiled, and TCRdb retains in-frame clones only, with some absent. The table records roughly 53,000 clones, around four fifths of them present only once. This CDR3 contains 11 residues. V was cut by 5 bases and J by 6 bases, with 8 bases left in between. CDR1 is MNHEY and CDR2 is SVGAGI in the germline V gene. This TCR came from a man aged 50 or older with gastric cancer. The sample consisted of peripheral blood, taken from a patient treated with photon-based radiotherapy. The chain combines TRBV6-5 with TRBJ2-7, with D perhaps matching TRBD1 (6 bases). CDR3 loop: CASSTGSEQYF. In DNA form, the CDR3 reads TGTGCCAGCAGTACAGGGTCCGAGCAGTACTTC.